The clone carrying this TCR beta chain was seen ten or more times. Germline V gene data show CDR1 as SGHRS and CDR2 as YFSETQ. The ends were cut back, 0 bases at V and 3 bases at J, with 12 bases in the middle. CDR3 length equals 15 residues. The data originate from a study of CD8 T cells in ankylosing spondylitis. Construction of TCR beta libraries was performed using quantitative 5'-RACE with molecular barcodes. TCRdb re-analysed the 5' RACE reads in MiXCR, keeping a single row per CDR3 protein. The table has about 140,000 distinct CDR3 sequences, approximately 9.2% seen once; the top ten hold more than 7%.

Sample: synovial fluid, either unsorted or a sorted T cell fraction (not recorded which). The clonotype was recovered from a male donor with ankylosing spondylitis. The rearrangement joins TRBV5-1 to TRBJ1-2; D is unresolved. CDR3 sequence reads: CASSLVPQADYGYTF. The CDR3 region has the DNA TGCGCCAGCAGCTTGGTACCGCAGGCGGACTATGGCTACACCTTC.